The T cell receptor beta chain under discussion was sequenced for a study of CD8+CD57+ T cells in acquired aplastic anemia. Study overall: Recorded DNA amounts for sorted CD4+ and CD8+ cells had an average of 3.2 ug.

CDR1 LNHNV and CDR2 YYDKDF come from the germline V gene (reference sequence). The CDR3 runs to 16 residues. The V end lost 5 bases, the J end lost 4 bases, and 21 bases lay between the germline ends. Patients included in sequencing had previously demonstrated CD8+CD57+ cell expansion by flow cytometry. Both TCR beta VDJ combination and CDR3 sequence profiling were carried out. Genomic DNA was the template for this profiling. TCRdb analysed the reads with MiXCR anew, one entry per CDR3 protein. The table has 100,000 to 150,000 distinct CDR3 sequences, under 60% seen once. Sequencing used sorted CD4+, CD8+, or CD8+CD57+ T cells (not recorded which) from PBMCs. This TCR derives from a human donor with aplastic anemia. This chain joins TRBV15 and TRBJ2-7; a possible D gene is TRBD1 (6 bases). CDR3: CATSGDKPGHPYEQYF. The CDR3 DNA reads as TGTGCCACCAGCGGGGATAAGCCGGGACACCCGTACGAGCAGTACTTC.